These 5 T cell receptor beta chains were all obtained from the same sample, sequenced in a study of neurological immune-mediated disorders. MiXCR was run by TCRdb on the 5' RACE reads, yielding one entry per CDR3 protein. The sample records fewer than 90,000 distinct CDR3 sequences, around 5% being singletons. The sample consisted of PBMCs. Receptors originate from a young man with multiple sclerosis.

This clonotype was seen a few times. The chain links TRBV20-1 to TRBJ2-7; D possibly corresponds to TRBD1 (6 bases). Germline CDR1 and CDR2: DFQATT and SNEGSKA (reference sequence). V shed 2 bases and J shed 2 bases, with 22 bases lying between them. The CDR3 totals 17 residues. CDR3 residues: CSARPLVTGSRPYEQYF. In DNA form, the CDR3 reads TGCAGTGCTAGACCTCTAGTCACAGGGAGTCGGCCCTACGAGCAGTACTTC.

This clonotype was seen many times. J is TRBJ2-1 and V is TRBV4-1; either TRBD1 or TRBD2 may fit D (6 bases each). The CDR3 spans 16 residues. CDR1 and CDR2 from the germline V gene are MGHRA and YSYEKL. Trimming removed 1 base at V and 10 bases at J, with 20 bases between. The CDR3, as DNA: TGCGCCAGCAGCCAAGTGAACGGGGGCGATTACGGGGAGCAGTTCTTC. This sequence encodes CASSQVNGGDYGEQFF.

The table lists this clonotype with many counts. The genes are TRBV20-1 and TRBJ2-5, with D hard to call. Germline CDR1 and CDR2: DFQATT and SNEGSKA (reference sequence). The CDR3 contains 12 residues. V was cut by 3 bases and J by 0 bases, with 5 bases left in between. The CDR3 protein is CSASENQETQYF. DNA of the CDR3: TGCAGTGCTAGCGAGAACCAAGAGACCCAGTACTTC.

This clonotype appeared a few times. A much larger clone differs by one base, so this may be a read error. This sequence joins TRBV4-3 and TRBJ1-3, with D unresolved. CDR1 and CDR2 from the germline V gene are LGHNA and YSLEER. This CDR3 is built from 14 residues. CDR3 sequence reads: CASSQDWNGKTIYF. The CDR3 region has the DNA TGCGCCAGCAGCCAAGATTGGAACGGAAAAACCATATATTTT.

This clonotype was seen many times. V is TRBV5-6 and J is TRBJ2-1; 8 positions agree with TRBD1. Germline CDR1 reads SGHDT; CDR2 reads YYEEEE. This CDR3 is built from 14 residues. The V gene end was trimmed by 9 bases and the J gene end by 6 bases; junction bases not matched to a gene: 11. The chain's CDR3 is CATHTGTGINEQFF. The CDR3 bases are TGTGCCACCCATACAGGGACAGGTATCAATGAGCAGTTCTTC. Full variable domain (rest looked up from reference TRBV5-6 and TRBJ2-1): DAGVTQSPTHLIKTRGQQVTLRCSPKSGHDTVSWYQQALGQGPQFIFQYYEEEERQRGNFPDRFSGHQFPNYSSELNVNALLLGDSALYLCATHTGTGINEQFFGPGTRLTVL.